What follows are 26 T cell receptor beta chains derived from one specimen sequenced in a study of T cell changes during pregnancy in multiple sclerosis. TCRdb's table, derived via immunoSEQ multiplex PCR, lists solely in-frame clones and lacks some. Among 75,000 to 80,000 clones listed, 85% to 95% were seen once. The source was peripheral blood, collected after pregnancy. The receptors were sampled from a female donor in good health, enrolled as a control in a pregnancy study.

This chain links TRBV2 with TRBJ2-5; D is uncertain. Germline loops: CDR1 SNHLY, CDR2 FYNNEI. Trimming stripped 4 bases from V and 3 bases from J, with 9 bases between. The CDR3 extends over 13 amino acids. In DNA, the CDR3 is TGTGCCAGCAGTGCAAACGGAGAAGAGACCCAGTACTTC. Protein product: CASSANGEETQYF.

The chain is built from TRBV18 and TRBJ1-3; 8 bases are a match to TRBD1. Germline trimming cut 4 bases from V and 0 bases from J; bases unmatched to any gene: 8. The CDR3 consists of 17 residues. Germline loops: CDR1 KGHSH, CDR2 LQKENI. CDR3 sequence (DNA): TGTGCCAGCTCACGTGGGACAGGCCAACTCTCTGGAAACACCATATATTTT. This translates into CASSRGTGQLSGNTIYF.

V is TRBV9 and J is TRBJ1-5; D remains ambiguous. CDR3 size: 13 residues. Germline loops: CDR1 SGDLS, CDR2 YYNGEE. Trimming cost V 0 bases and J 7 bases, with 8 bases left between them. The CDR3 region has the DNA TGTGCCAGCAGCGTAGACCCAGGCCAGCCCCAGCATTTT. Its protein is CASSVDPGQPQHF.

The chain employs TRBV18 and TRBJ2-7; TRBD2 matches 16 bases. This CDR3 comprises 16 residues. Germline V CDR1 and CDR2: KGHSH, LQKENI. The J segment lost 11 bases and the V segment lost 3 bases, leaving 10 bases of the junction unmatched. The CDR3 spells CASSPPGTSGGASKYF. The CDR3 DNA reads TGTGCCAGCTCACCGCCCGGGACTAGCGGGGGGGCCTCGAAGTACTTC.

The rearrangement joins TRBV7-3 to TRBJ1-2; possibly TRBD1 for D (5 bases). This CDR3 has 13 residues. Per the germline V gene, CDR1 is SGHTA and CDR2 is FQGTGA. V lost 2 bases to trimming and J lost 8 bases, with 12 bases between them. The CDR3 DNA follows: TGTGCCAGCAGCTTAGGGCAGGGCCGGGGCTACACCTTC. Protein product: CASSLGQGRGYTF.

The V gene is TRBV6-5, the J gene TRBJ1-2, with D uncertain. Germline-derived CDR1 and CDR2 are MNHEY and SVGAGI. The CDR3 is made up of 11 amino acids. Trimming cost V 6 bases and J 3 bases, with 5 bases left between them. The CDR3 spells CASRTDYGYTF. For the CDR3, the DNA is TGTGCCAGCAGGACTGACTATGGCTACACCTTC.

This chain links TRBV7-9 with TRBJ2-7; TRBD2 is a possible D gene (5 bases). CDR1 SEHNR and CDR2 FQNEAQ come from the germline V gene (reference sequence). The CDR3 consists of 13 residues. Trimming cost V 5 bases and J 2 bases, with 10 bases left between them. This chain's CDR3 is CASSPLGAYEQYF. In nucleotides, the CDR3 is TGTGCCAGCAGCCCCCTGGGAGCCTACGAGCAGTACTTC.

The chain links TRBV18 to TRBJ1-2; D may be TRBD1 (5 bases). Germline V CDR1 and CDR2: KGHSH, LQKENI. The CDR3 length is 13 residues. Trimming cost V 3 bases and J 0 bases, with 5 bases left between them. CDR3 loop: CASSPRANYGYTF. The DNA for the CDR3 is TGTGCCAGCTCACCCAGGGCTAACTATGGCTACACCTTC.

This chain connects TRBV5-6 to TRBJ1-1, with D unclear. The CDR3 loop spans 13 amino acids. Germline loops: CDR1 SGHDT, CDR2 YYEEEE. Trimming cost V 0 bases and J 7 bases, with 10 bases left between them. CDR3 sequence (DNA): TGTGCCAGCAGCTTGGGGCAGGAGGGTGAAGCTTTCTTT. Translation gives CASSLGQEGEAFF.

The gene calls are TRBV14 and TRBJ2-1; 7 bases agree with TRBD2. The germline CDR1 and CDR2 sequences are SGHDN and FVKESK. J was trimmed by 4 bases and V by 1 base; bases with no gene match: 10. The CDR3 sequence is 17 residues long. In DNA, the CDR3 is TGTGCCAGCAGCCAAGCCCTAGCGGTGGAATTTTACAATGAGCAGTTCTTC. This codes for CASSQALAVEFYNEQFF.

This clone was picked up one time. This chain joins TRBV11-2 and TRBJ2-5; weak D call: TRBD1 (5 bases). With 3 bases removed from V and 7 bases from J, the gap between germline ends came to 12 bases. Germline lookup yields CDR1 SGHAT and CDR2 FQNNGV. The CDR3 is 13 amino acids. CDR3 region: CASSFTHTGTQYF. The CDR3 DNA reads TGTGCCAGCAGCTTTACACACACAGGGACCCAGTACTTC.

The rearrangement uses TRBV6-5 and TRBJ1-1; 7 bases are a match to TRBD1. Germline V lookup: CDR1 MNHEY, CDR2 SVGAGI. This CDR3 contains 15 residues. The J segment lost 5 bases and the V segment lost 2 bases, leaving 8 bases of the junction unmatched. The CDR3 DNA reads TGTGCCAGCAGTTACGCGGCAGGGGGTAAGACTGAAGCTTTCTTT. Translated, it gives CASSYAAGGKTEAFF.

This chain connects TRBV5-1 to TRBJ2-7; TRBD2 matches 9 bases. The CDR3 sequence is 14 residues long. In germline, CDR1 is SGHRS, CDR2 YFSETQ. With 4 bases clipped from V and 2 bases from J, the junction kept 4 bases outside the gene matches. As DNA, the CDR3 is TGCGCCAGCAGCGCCGGGACTAGCCCCTACGAGCAGTACTTC. This codes for CASSAGTSPYEQYF.

The CDR3, as DNA: TGCAGCGTTGAAACCCCGGCCTACGAGCAGTACTTC. As protein: CSVETPAYEQYF. The chain employs TRBV29-1 and TRBJ2-7; D unclear. Deletions cut 2 bases from V and 2 bases from J, with 7 bases between. Germline V gives CDR1 SQVTM, CDR2 ANQGSEA. This CDR3 is 12 amino acids long.

CDR3 in DNA: TGTGCCAGCAGCGTAGCACAACTAGCGGGTCAAGAGACCCAGTACTTC. It translates to CASSVAQLAGQETQYF. The chain is built from TRBV9 and TRBJ2-5, with TRBD2 matching 9 bases. V was pared by 0 bases and J by 2 bases, with 5 bases of the junction left unmatched. The CDR3 runs to 16 residues. Germline V gives CDR1 SGDLS, CDR2 YYNGEE. Filled out from reference TRBV9 and TRBJ2-5, the complete variable domain reads DSGVTQTPKHLITATGQRVTLRCSPRSGDLSVYWYQQSLDQGLQFLIQYYNGEERAKGNILERFSAQQFPDLHSELNLSSLELGDSALYFCASSVAQLAGQETQYFGPGTRLLVL.

The chain recombines TRBV9 with TRBJ2-7; 8 bases are shared with TRBD1. The CDR3 totals 14 residues. The germline V gene has CDR1 SGDLS and CDR2 YYNGEE. Losses at the gene ends were 0 bases for V and 8 bases for J; bases not matched to a gene: 7. This CDR3 is CASSVGSGGSKQYF. As DNA, the CDR3 is TGTGCCAGCAGCGTAGGTTCAGGGGGCTCGAAGCAGTACTTC.

The V gene is TRBV7-9, the J gene TRBJ2-5, with 11 bases that match TRBD2. CDR1 is SEHNR and CDR2 is FQNEAQ in the germline V gene (reference sequence). The V segment lost 5 bases and the J segment 5 bases; nucleotides outside the gene matches: 7. This CDR3 contains 15 residues. CDR3 region: CASSDTLAGGETQYF. The CDR3 nucleotides are TGTGCCAGCAGCGACACTCTAGCGGGAGGCGAGACCCAGTACTTC.

Points on this clone: One end of the junction does not line up with germline, which may come from a read error. CDR3 DNA sequence: TGTGCTAGCAGCTCAGACTTTGCAGATACGCAGTATTTT. It yields the protein CASSSDFADTQYF. This chain joins TRBV7-7 and TRBJ2-3; D not resolved. Per the germline V gene, CDR1 is SSHAT and CDR2 is FNYEAQ (reference sequence). CDR3 length: 13 amino acids.

The chain uses TRBV6-1 and TRBJ1-2; 7 nucleotides line up with TRBD1. This CDR3 spans 15 amino acids. V trimming: 4 bases; J trimming: 4 bases; junction bases outside the gene matches: 9. From germline, CDR1 is MNHNS and CDR2 SASEGT. CDR3 DNA: TGTGCCAGCAGTGGGGGGACAGTGAGGGTCTATGGCTACACCTTC. Translating it yields CASSGGTVRVYGYTF.

This rearrangement joins TRBV4-2 to TRBJ2-7, with 11 bases lining up with TRBD2. This CDR3 has 15 residues. After removal of 3 bases from V and 2 bases from J, the junction contained 3 bases not matched to a gene. CDR1 is LGHNA and CDR2 is YNFKEQ in the germline V gene. CDR3 sequence (DNA): TGTGCCAGCAGCCACGGGACTAGCGGAACCTACGAGCAGTACTTC. Translation: CASSHGTSGTYEQYF.

The chain has TRBV9 and TRBJ2-2; the D gene is possibly TRBD2 (6 bases). Trimming pared 0 bases from V and 2 bases from J, leaving 14 bases between. The CDR3 extends over 17 amino acids. The germline gives CDR1 SGDLS, CDR2 YYNGEE. CDR3: CASSVVGSGSNTGELFF. CDR3 sequence (DNA): TGTGCCAGCAGCGTAGTGGGTAGCGGTTCTAACACCGGGGAGCTGTTTTTT. Combining the CDR3 with reference TRBV9 and TRBJ2-2 gives the whole variable domain DSGVTQTPKHLITATGQRVTLRCSPRSGDLSVYWYQQSLDQGLQFLIQYYNGEERAKGNILERFSAQQFPDLHSELNLSSLELGDSALYFCASSVVGSGSNTGELFFGEGSRLTVL.

In its sample, this clone was seen once. This CDR3 reads CASSPTSSVYNEQFF. The DNA for the CDR3 is TGTGCCAGCAGCCCTACTAGCTCGGTCTACAATGAGCAGTTCTTC. This chain uses TRBV4-2 with TRBJ2-1; D perhaps matches TRBD2 (6 bases). CDR3 size: 15 residues. V shed 4 bases and J shed 3 bases, with 13 bases lying between them. Germline V lookup: CDR1 LGHNA, CDR2 YNFKEQ.

The chain links TRBV28 to TRBJ2-5, with 8 positions matching TRBD1. Germline trimming cut 5 bases from V and 5 bases from J; bases unmatched to any gene: 10. CDR3 length equals 15 residues. Germline CDR1 reads MDHEN; CDR2 reads SYDVKM. Written as DNA, the CDR3 is TGTGCCAGCAGTCATGGACAGGGTAGATGGGAGACCCAGTACTTC. Residues: CASSHGQGRWETQYF.

J is TRBJ2-3 and V is TRBV7-2; possibly TRBD2 for D (6 bases). The CDR3 has 14 amino acids. From germline, CDR1 is SGHTA and CDR2 FQGNSA. Between the trimmed V and J ends, which lost 1 base and 6 bases, there was a span of 11 bases. The CDR3: CASSLVGSGDTQYF. CDR3 DNA: TGTGCCAGCAGCTTAGTCGGGAGCGGGGATACGCAGTATTTT.

This sequence joins TRBV7-9 and TRBJ2-1, with a tentative D call TRBD1 (5 bases). V was trimmed by 2 bases and J by 5 bases, leaving 19 bases between them. Germline CDR1 and CDR2: SEHNR and FQNEAQ (reference sequence). CDR3 length: 17 amino acids. The CDR3 DNA is TGTGCCAGCAGCTTACCTGGGGCCTTACGGTCCCACAATGAGCAGTTCTTC. Protein: CASSLPGALRSHNEQFF.

V gene TRBV6-1 combines with J gene TRBJ1-2, with a possible D match to TRBD1 (6 bases). Looked up from germline, CDR1 is MNHNS and CDR2 is SASEGT. Trimming removed 4 bases at V and 2 bases at J, with 14 bases between. The CDR3 has 15 residues. The CDR3 spells CASSVRGGSNYGYTF. The CDR3 nucleotides read TGTGCCAGCAGTGTGAGGGGGGGGAGCAACTATGGCTACACCTTC.